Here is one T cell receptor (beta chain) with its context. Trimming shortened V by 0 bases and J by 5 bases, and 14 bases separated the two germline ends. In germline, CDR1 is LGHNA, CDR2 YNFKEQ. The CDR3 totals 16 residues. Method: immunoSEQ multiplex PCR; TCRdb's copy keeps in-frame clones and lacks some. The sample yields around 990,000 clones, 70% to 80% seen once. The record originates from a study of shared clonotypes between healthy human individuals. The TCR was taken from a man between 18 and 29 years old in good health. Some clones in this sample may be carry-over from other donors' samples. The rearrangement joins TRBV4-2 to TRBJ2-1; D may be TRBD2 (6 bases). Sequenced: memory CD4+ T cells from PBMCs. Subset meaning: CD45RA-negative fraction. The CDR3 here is CASSQDAAGYDNEQFF. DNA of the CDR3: TGTGCCAGCAGCCAAGACGCGGCGGGGTATGACAATGAGCAGTTCTTC.